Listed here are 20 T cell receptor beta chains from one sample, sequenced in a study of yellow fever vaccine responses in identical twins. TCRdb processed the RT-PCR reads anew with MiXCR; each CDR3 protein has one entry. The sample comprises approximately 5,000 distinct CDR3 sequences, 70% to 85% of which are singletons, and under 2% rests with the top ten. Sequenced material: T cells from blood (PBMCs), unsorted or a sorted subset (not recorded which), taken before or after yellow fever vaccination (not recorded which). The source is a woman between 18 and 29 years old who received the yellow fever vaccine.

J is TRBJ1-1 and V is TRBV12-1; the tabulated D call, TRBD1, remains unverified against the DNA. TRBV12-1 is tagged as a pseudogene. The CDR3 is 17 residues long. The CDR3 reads CASSLPGPQGVNTEAFF. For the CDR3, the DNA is TGTGCCAGCAGCTTACCCGGCCCGCAGGGGGTGAACACTGAAGCTTTCTTT.

The DNA of the CDR3 is TGCAGTGCGCCGCCGGGACTAGCAGGGACGCAGTATTTT. Protein: CSAPPGLAGTQYF. The chain couples TRBV20-1 to TRBJ2-3; 9 bases line up with TRBD2. This CDR3 contains 13 residues. Germline loops: CDR1 DFQATT, CDR2 SNEGSKA (reference sequence). The V and J ends lost 6 bases and 9 bases, in that order; junction bases with no gene match: 10.

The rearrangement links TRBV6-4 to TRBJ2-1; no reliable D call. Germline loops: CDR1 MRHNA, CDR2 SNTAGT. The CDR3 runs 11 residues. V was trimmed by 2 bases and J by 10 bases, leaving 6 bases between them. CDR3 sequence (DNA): TGTGCCAGCAGTGACGGTTTAGAGCAGTTCTTC. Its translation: CASSDGLEQFF.

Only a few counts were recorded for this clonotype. CDR3 coding DNA: TGTGCCAGCAAGCAAGCTAGCGGGATAAGTGGATACATTCAGTACTTC. Encoded protein: CASKQASGISGYIQYF. The genes are TRBV13 and TRBJ2-4, with 9 bases matching TRBD2. The CDR3 loop spans 16 amino acids. Germline-derived CDR1 and CDR2 are PRHDT and FYEKMQ (reference sequence). V shed 7 bases, J shed 8 bases, and the junction held 15 bases outside the gene matches.

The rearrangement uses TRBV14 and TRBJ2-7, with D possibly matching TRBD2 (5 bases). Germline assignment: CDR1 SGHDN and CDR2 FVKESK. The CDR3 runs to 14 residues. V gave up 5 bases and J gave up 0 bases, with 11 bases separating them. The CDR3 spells CASSLAFSSYEQYF. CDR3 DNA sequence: TGTGCCAGCAGCTTAGCGTTCAGCTCCTACGAGCAGTACTTC.

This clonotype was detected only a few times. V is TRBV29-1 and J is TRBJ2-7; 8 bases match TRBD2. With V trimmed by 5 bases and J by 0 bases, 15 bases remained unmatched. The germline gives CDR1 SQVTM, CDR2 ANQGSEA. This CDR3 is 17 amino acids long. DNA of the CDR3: TGCAGCGTTATGGACCCTGGGTCTAGCGGGTACTCCTACGAGCAGTACTTC. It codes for CSVMDPGSSGYSYEQYF.

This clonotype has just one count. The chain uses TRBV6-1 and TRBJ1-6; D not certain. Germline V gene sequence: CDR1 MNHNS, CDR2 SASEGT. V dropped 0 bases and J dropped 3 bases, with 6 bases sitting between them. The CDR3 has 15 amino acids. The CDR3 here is CASSEAAGYNSPLHF. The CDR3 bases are TGTGCCAGCAGTGAAGCGGCTGGCTATAATTCACCCCTCCACTTT.

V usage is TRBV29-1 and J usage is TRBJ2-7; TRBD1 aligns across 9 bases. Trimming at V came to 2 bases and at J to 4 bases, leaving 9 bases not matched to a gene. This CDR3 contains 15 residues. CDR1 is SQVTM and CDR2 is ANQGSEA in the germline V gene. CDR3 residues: CSVESHRGHPYEQYF. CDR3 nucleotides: TGCAGCGTTGAAAGCCACAGGGGGCATCCTTACGAGCAGTACTTC.

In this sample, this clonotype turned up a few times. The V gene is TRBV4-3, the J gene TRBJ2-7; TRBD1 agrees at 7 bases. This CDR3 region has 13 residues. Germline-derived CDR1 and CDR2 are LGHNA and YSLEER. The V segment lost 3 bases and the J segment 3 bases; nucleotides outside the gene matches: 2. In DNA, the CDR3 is TGCGCCAGCAGCCATCGGGACAGCTACGAGCAGTACTTC. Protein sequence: CASSHRDSYEQYF.

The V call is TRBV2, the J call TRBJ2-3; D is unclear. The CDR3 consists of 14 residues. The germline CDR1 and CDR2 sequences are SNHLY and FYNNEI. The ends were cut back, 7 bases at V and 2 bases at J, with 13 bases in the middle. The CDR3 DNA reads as TGTGCCAGCATACACAGAATTAACACAGATACGCAGTATTTT. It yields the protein CASIHRINTDTQYF.

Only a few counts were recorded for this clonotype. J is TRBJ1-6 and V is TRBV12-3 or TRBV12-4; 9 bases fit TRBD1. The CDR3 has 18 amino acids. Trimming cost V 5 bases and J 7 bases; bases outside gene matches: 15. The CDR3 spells CASSPRQGGTPRNSPLHF. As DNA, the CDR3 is TGTGCCAGCAGTCCCAGACAGGGGGGCACCCCTAGGAATTCACCCCTCCACTTT.

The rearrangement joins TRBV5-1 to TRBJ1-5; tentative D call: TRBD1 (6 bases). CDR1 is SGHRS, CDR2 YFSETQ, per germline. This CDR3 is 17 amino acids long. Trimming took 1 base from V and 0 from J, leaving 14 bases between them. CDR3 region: CASSLTPTGYSNQPQHF. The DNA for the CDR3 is TGCGCCAGCAGCTTGACCCCGACAGGCTATAGCAATCAGCCCCAGCATTTT.

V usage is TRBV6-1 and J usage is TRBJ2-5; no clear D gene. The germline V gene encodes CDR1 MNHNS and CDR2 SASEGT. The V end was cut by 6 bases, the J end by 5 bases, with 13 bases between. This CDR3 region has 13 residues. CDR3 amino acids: CASRGTVVETQYF. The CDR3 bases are TGTGCCAGCAGAGGAACCGTGGTGGAGACCCAGTACTTC.

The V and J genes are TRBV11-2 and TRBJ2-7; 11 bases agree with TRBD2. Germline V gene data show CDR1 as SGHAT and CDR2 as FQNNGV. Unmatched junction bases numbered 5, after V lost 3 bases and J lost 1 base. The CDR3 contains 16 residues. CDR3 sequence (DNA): TGTGCCAGCAGCTTGGGGACTAGCGGCTATTCCTACGAGCAGTACTTC. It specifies CASSLGTSGYSYEQYF.

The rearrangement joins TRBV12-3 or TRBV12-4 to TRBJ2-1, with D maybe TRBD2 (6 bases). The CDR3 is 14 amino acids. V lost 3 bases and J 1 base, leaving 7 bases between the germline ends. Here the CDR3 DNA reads TGTGCCAGCAGTTTCGGGAGTTCCTACAATGAGCAGTTCTTC. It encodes CASSFGSSYNEQFF.

CDR3 amino acids: CASGREAGTGELFF. CDR3 nucleotides: TGTGCCAGCGGGAGGGAGGCAGGCACCGGGGAGCTGTTTTTT. J is TRBJ2-2 and V is TRBV3-1; 7 nucleotides match TRBD2. After removal of 8 bases from V and 4 bases from J, the junction contained 7 bases not matched to a gene. From germline, CDR1 is LGHDT and CDR2 YNNKEL (reference sequence). The CDR3 totals 14 residues. Variable domain in full (rest from reference TRBV3-1 and TRBJ2-2): DTAVSQTPKYLVTQMGNDKSIKCEQNLGHDTMYWYKQDSKKFLKIMFSYNNKELIINETVPNRFSPKSPDKAHLNLHINSLELGDSAVYFCASGREAGTGELFFGEGSRLTVL.

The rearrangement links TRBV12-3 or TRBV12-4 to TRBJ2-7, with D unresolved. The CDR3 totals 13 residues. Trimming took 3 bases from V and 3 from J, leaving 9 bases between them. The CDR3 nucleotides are TGTGCCAGCAGTTTCCCCCAAGACTACGAGCAGTACTTC. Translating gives CASSFPQDYEQYF.

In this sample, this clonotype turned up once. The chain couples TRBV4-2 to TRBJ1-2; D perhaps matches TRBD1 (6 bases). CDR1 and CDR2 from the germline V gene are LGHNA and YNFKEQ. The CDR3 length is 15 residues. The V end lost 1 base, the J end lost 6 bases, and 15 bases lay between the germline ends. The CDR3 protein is CASSQVFYREDGYTF. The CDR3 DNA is TGTGCCAGCAGCCAAGTATTTTACAGGGAAGATGGCTACACCTTC.

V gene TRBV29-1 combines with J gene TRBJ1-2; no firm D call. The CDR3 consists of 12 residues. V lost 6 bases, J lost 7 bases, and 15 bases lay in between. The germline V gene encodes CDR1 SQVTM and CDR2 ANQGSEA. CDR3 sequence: CSVQGGLPGYTF. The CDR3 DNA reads TGCAGCGTCCAAGGAGGCCTACCTGGCTACACCTTC.

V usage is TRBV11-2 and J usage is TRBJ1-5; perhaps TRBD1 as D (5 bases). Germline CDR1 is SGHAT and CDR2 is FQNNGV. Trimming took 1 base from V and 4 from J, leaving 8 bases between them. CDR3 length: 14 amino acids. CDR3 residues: CASSLVDINQPQHF. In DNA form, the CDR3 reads TGTGCCAGCAGCTTAGTGGACATTAATCAGCCCCAGCATTTT.